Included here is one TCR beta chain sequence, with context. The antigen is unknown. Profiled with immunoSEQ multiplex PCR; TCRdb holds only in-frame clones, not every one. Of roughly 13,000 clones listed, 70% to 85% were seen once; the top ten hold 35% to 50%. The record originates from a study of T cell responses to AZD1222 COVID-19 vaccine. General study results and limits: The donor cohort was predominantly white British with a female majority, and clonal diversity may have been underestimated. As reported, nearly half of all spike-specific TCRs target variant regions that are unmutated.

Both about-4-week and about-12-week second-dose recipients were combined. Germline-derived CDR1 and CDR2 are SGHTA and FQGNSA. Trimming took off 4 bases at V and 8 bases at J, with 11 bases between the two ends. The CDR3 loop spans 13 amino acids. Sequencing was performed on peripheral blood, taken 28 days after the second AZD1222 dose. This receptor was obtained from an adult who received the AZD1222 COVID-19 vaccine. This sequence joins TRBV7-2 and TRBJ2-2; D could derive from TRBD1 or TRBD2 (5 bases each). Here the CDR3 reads CASSSGPQGELFF. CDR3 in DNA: TGTGCCAGCAGCTCGGGGCCCCAGGGGGAGCTGTTTTTT. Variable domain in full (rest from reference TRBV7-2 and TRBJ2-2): GAGVSQSPSNKVTEKGKDVELRCDPISGHTALYWYRQSLGQGLEFLIYFQGNSAPDKSGLPSDRFSAERTGGSVSTLTIQRTQQEDSAVYLCASSSGPQGELFFGEGSRLTVL.